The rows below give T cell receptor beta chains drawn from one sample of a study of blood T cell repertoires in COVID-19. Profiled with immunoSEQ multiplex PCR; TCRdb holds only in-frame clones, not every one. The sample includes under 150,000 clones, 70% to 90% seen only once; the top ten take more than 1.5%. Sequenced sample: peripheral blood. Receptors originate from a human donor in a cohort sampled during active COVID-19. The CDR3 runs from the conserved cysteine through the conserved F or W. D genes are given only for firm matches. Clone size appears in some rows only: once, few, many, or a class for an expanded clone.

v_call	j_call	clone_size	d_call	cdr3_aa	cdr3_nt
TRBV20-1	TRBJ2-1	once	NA	CSASELGNEQFF	TGCAGTGCTAGTGAACTCGGCAATGAGCAGTTCTTC
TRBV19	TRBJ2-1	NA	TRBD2	CASSMTSGGYNEQFF	TGTGCCAGTAGTATGACTAGCGGGGGGTACAATGAGCAGTTCTTC
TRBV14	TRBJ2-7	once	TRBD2	CASSQGFGRENF	TGTGCCAGCAGCCAAGGTTTTGGGCGGGAGAACTTC
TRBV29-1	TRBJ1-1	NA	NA	CSVEQGAAFF	TGCAGCGTTGAACAGGGTGCGGCTTTCTTT
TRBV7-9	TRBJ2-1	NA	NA	CASSLRYGKNEQFF	TGTGCCAGCAGCTTACGGTACGGGAAGAATGAGCAGTTCTTC
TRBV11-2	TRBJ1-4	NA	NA	CASSLDRGGFEKLFF	TGTGCCAGCAGCTTAGACAGGGGTGGATTTGAAAAACTGTTTTTT
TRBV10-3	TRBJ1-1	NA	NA	CAIRPLGREHTEAFF	TGTGCCATCAGACCCTTGGGGAGGGAACACACTGAAGCTTTCTTT
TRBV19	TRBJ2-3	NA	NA	CASSMTTSTDTQYF	TGTGCCAGTAGTATGACAACTAGCACAGATACGCAGTATTTT
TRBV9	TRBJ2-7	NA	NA	CASTILPGTYEQYF	TGTGCCAGCACCATCTTACCGGGGACCTACGAGCAGTACTTC
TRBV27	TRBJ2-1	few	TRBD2	CASRNFGTSLSSYNEQFF	TGTGCCAGCAGAAACTTTGGGACTAGCCTTAGCTCCTACAATGAGCAGTTCTTC
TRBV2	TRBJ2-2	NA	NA	CASSEARAGELFF	TGTGCCAGCAGTGAAGCCAGGGCCGGGGAGCTGTTTTTT
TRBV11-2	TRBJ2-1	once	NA	CASSLVVTGYYNEQFF	TGTGCCAGCAGCTTAGTAGTGACAGGTTATTACAATGAGCAGTTCTTC
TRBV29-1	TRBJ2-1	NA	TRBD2	CSVEAGGVYNEQFF	TGCAGCGTTGAAGCGGGAGGGGTATACAATGAGCAGTTCTTC
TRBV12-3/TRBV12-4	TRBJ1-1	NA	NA	CASRRDSGAFF	TGTGCCAGCAGGAGAGACAGTGGGGCTTTCTTT
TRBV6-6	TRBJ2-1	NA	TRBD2	CASSQGTSGRGFYNEQFF	TGTGCCAGCAGTCAGGGGACTAGCGGGCGGGGATTCTACAATGAGCAGTTCTTC
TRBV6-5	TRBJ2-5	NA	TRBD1	CASSYSWTGLQETQYF	TGTGCCAGCAGTTACTCCTGGACAGGGCTCCAAGAGACCCAGTACTTC
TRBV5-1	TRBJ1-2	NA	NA	CASSLANTTTDNYGYTF	TGCGCCAGCAGCTTGGCCAATACCACAACAGATAACTATGGCTACACCTTC
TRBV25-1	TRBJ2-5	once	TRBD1	CASSRRTGETQYF	TGTGCCAGCAGTAGACGGACAGGGGAGACCCAGTACTTC
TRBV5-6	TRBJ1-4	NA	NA	CASSLAGATANEKLFF	TGTGCCAGCAGCTTGGCCGGAGCGACAGCCAATGAAAAACTGTTTTTT
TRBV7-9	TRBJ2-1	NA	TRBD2	CASSSGTSYNEQFF	TGTGCCAGCAGTTCCGGGACTAGCTACAATGAGCAGTTCTTC
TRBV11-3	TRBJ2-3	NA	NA	CASSSGVRPDTQYF	TGTGCCAGCAGCTCGGGAGTCCGGCCAGATACGCAGTATTTT
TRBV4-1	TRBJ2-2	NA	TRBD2	CASSQGLAGATNTGELFF	TGCGCCAGCAGCCAGGGACTAGCGGGGGCTACGAACACCGGGGAGCTGTTTTTT
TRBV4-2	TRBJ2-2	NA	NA	CASSQESVSGQSGELFF	TGTGCCAGCAGCCAAGAATCTGTGAGCGGCCAGTCCGGGGAGCTGTTTTTT
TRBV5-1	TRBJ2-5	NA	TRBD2	CASSHLNYGKTSGGELLYQETQYF	TGCGCCAGCAGCCATCTTAACTACGGTAAAACTAGCGGGGGGGAACTCTTGTACCAAGAGACCCAGTACTTC
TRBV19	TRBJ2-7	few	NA	CASSNRAGYEQYF	TGTGCCAGTAGTAACAGGGCTGGGTACGAGCAGTACTTC
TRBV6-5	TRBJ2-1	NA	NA	CASSPTGSNEQFF	TGTGCCAGCAGTCCAACCGGGTCCAATGAGCAGTTCTTC
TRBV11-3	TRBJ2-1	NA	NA	CASSLNRLNEQFF	TGTGCCAGCAGCTTAAACAGACTAAATGAGCAGTTCTTC
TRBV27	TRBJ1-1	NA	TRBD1	CASSLTGGTEAFF	TGTGCCAGCAGTCTCACAGGGGGCACTGAAGCTTTCTTT
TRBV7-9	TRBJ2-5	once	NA	CASSLVGLETQYF	TGTGCCAGCAGCTTAGTAGGACTAGAGACCCAGTACTTC